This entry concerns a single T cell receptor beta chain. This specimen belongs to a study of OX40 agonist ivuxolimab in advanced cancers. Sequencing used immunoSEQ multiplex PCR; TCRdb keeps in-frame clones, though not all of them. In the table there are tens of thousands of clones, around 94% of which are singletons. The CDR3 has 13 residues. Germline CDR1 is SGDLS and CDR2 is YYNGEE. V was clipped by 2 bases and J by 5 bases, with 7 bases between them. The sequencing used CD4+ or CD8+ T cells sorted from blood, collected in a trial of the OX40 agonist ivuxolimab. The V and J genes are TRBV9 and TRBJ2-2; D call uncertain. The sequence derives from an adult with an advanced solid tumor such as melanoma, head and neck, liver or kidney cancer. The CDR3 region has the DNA TGTGCCAGCAGCGTGCCAGAGACCGGGGAGCTGTTTTTT. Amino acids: CASSVPETGELFF.